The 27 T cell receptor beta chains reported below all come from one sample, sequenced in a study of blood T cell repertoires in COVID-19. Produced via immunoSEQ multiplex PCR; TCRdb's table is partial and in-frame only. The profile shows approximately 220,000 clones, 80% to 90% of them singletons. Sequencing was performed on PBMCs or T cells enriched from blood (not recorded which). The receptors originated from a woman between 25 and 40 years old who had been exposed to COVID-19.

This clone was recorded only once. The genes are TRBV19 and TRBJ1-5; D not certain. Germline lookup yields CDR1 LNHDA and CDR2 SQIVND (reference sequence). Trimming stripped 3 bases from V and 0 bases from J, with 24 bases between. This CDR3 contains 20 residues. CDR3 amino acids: CASSIQVVEATYYSNQPQHF. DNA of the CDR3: TGTGCCAGTAGTATTCAAGTGGTGGAGGCGACTTATTATAGCAATCAGCCCCAGCATTTT.

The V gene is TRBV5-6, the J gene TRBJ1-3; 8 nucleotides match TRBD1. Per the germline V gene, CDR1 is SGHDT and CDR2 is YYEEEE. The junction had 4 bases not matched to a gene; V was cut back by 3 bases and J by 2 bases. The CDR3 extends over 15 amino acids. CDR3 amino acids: CASSYRGTAGNTIYF. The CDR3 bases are TGTGCCAGCAGCTACAGGGGGACAGCTGGAAACACCATATATTTT.

CDR3 sequence reads: CASGIALGTGPLGYGYTF. In nucleotides, the CDR3 is TGTGCTAGTGGTATCGCCCTGGGGACAGGCCCCCTTGGGTATGGCTACACCTTC. The genes are TRBV12-5 and TRBJ1-2, with 8 bases aligning to TRBD1. In germline, CDR1 is LGHNT, CDR2 FRNRAP. The CDR3 totals 18 residues. J gave up 5 bases and V 5 bases, and 19 bases lay outside the gene matches.

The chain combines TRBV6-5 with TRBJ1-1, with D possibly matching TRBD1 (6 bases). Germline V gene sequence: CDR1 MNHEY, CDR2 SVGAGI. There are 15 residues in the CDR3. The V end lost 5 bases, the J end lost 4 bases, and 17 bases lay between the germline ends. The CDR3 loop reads CASSHTGTNPTEAFF. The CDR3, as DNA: TGTGCCAGCAGTCATACAGGGACAAACCCCACTGAAGCTTTCTTT.

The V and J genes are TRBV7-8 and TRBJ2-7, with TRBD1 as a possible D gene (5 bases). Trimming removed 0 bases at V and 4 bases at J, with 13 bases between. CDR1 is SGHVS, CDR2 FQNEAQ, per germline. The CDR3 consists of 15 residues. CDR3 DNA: TGTGCCAGCAGCTTAGCGGGAACAGGAGTATACGAGCAGTACTTC. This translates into CASSLAGTGVYEQYF.

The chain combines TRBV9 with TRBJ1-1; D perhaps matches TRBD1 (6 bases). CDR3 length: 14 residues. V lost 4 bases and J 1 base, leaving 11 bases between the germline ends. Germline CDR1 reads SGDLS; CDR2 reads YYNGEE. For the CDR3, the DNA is TGTGCCAGCAGCCCCAGGGGCAAGAACACTGAAGCTTTCTTT. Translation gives CASSPRGKNTEAFF.

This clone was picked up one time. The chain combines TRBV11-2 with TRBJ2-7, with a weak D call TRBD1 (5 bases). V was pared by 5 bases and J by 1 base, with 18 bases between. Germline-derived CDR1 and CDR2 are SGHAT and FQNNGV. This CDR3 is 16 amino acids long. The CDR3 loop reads CASSPIARTTSYEQYF. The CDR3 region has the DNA TGTGCCAGCAGCCCCATCGCCCGGACAACTTCCTACGAGCAGTACTTC.

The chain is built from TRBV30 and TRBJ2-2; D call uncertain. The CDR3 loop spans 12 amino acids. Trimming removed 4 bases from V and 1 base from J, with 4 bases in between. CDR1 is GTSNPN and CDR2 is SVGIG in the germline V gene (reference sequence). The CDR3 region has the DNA TGTGCCTGGACCGGGAACACCGGGGAGCTGTTTTTT. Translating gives CAWTGNTGELFF.

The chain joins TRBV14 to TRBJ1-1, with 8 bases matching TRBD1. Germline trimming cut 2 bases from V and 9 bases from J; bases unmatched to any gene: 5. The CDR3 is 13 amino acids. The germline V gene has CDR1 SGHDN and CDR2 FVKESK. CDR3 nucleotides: TGTGCCAGCAGCCAATTTCCAGGGGGCAAAGCTTTCTTT. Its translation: CASSQFPGGKAFF.

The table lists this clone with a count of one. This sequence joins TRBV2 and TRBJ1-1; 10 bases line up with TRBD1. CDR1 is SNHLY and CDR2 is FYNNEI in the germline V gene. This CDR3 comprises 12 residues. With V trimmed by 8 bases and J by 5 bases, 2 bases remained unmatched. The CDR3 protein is CASDRGRTEAFF. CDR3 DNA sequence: TGTGCCAGCGACAGGGGGCGGACTGAAGCTTTCTTT.

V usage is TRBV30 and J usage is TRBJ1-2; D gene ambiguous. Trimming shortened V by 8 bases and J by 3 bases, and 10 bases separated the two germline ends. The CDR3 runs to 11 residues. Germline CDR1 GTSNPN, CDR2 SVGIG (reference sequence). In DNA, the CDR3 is TGTGCCGCAGAGCGGGACTATGGCTACACCTTC. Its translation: CAAERDYGYTF.

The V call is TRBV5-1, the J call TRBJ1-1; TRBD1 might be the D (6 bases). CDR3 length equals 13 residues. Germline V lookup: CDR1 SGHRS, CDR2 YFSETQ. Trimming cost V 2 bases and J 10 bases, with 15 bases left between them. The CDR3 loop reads CASSFPGGEGAFF. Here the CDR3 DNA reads TGCGCCAGCAGCTTCCCGGGGGGCGAGGGAGCTTTCTTT.

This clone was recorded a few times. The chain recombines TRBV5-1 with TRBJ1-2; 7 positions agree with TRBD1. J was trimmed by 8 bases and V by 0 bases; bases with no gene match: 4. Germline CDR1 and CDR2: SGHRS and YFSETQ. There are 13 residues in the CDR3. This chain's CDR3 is CASSLDNRGGYTF. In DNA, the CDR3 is TGCGCCAGCAGCTTGGACAACAGGGGCGGCTACACCTTC.

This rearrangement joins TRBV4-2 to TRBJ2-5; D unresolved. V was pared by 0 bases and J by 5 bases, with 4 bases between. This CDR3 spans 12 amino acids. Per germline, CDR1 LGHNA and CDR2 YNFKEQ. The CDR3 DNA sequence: TGTGCCAGCAGCCAAGATCGGGAGACCCAGTACTTC. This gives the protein CASSQDRETQYF.

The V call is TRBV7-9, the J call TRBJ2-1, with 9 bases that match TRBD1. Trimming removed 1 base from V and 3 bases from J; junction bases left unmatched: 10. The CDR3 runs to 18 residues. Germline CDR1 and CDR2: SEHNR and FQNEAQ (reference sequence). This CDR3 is CASSLGPGQGRVYNEQFF. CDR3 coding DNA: TGTGCCAGCAGCTTAGGCCCGGGACAGGGCCGGGTCTACAATGAGCAGTTCTTC.

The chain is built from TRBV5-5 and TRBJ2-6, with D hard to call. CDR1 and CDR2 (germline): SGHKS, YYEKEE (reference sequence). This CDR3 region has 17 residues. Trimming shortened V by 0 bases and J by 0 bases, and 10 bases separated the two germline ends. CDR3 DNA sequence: TGTGCCAGCAGCTTGGGGGCCACGACCTCTGGGGCCAACGTCCTGACTTTC. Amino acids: CASSLGATTSGANVLTF.

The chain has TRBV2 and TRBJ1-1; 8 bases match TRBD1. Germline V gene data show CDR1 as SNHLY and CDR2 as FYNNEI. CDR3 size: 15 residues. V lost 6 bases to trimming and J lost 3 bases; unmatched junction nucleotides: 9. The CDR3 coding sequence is TGTGCCAGCAGCTTGCAGGGGGCGCGGGACACTGAAGCTTTCTTT. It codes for CASSLQGARDTEAFF.

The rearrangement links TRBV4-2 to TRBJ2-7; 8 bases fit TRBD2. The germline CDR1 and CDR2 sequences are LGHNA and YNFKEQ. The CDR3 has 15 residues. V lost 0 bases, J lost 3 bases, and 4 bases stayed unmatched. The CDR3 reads CASSQELAALYEQYF. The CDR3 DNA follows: TGTGCCAGCAGCCAAGAACTAGCGGCTCTCTACGAGCAGTACTTC.

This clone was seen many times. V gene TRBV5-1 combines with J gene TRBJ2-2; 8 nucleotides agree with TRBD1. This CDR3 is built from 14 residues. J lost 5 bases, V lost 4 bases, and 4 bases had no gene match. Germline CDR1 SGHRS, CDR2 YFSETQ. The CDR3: CASSRDRRTGELFF. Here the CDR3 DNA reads TGCGCCAGCAGCAGGGACAGGCGGACCGGGGAGCTGTTTTTT.

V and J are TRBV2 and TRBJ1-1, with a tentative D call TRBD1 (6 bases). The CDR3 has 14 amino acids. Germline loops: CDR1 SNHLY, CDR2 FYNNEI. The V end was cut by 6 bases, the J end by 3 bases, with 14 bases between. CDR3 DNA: TGTGCCAGCAGCGTACAGGGTGGAGACACTGAAGCTTTCTTT. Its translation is CASSVQGGDTEAFF.

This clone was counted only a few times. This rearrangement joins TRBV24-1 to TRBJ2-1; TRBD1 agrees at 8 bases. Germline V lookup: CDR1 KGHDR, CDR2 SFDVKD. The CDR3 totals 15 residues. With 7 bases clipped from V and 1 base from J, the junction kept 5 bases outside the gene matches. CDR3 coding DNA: TGTGCCACCAGCCTTGACAGGGGATCCTACAATGAGCAGTTCTTC. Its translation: CATSLDRGSYNEQFF.

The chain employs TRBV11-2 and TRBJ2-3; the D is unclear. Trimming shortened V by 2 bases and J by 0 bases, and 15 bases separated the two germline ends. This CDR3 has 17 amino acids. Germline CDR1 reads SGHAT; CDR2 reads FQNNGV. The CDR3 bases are TGTGCCAGCAGCTTAACTATCGACGGTACTAGCACAGATACGCAGTATTTT. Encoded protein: CASSLTIDGTSTDTQYF.

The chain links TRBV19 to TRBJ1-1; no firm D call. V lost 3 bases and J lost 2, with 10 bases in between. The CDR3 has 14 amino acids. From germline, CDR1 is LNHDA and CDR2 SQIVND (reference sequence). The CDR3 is CASSIPYKNTEAFF. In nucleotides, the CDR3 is TGTGCCAGTAGTATCCCCTATAAAAACACTGAAGCTTTCTTT. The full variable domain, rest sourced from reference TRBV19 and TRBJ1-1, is DGGITQSPKYLFRKEGQNVTLSCEQNLNHDAMYWYRQDPGQGLRLIYYSQIVNDFQKGDIAEGYSVSREKKESFPLTVTSAQKNPTAFYLCASSIPYKNTEAFFGQGTRLTVV.

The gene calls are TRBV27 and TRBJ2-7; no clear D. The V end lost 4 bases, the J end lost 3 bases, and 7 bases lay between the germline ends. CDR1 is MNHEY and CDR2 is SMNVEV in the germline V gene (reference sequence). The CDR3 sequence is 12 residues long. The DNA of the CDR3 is TGTGCCAGCAGTTCAGGCTACTACGAGCAGTACTTC. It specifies CASSSGYYEQYF.

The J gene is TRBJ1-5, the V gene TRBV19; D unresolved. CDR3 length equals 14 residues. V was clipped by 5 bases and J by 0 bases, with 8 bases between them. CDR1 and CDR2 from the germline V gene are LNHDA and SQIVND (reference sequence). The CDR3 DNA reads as TGTGCCAGTAGTGTACGCGATAGCAATCAGCCCCAGCATTTT. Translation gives CASSVRDSNQPQHF.

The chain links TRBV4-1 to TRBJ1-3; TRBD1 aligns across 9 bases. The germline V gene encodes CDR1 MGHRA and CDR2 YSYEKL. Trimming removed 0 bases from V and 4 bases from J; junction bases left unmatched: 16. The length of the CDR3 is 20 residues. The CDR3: CASSQEGTGSSSRIGNTIYF. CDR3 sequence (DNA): TGCGCCAGCAGCCAAGAAGGGACAGGGAGTTCTTCTAGGATCGGAAACACCATATATTTT.

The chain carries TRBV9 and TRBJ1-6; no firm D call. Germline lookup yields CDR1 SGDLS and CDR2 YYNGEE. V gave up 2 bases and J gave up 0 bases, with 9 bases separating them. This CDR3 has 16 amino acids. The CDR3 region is CASSVAPSSYNSPLHF. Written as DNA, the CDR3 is TGTGCCAGCAGCGTTGCACCGAGCTCCTATAATTCACCCCTCCACTTT.